These 18 T cell receptor beta chains were all obtained from the same sample, sequenced in a study of blood T cell repertoires in COVID-19. The protocol was immunoSEQ multiplex PCR, while the TCRdb copy is restricted to in-frame clones and leaves out a portion. The sample contains about 160,000 clones, around 82% of which appear only once. Input material: peripheral blood. The source is a man in his fifties or sixties who had recovered from COVID-19.

This clone was detected only a few times. The genes are TRBV27 and TRBJ2-5, with a weak D call TRBD2 (6 bases). V gave up 5 bases and J gave up 4 bases, with 17 bases separating them. The CDR3 totals 15 residues. CDR1 is MNHEY, CDR2 SMNVEV, per germline (reference sequence). Here the CDR3 reads CASSPSWGSGETQYF. In DNA, the CDR3 is TGTGCCAGCAGTCCTAGTTGGGGTAGCGGAGAGACCCAGTACTTC.

This chain uses TRBV19 with TRBJ1-1; a possible D gene is TRBD1 (5 bases). Trimming left V 6 bases short and J 4 bases short, with 12 bases between. The germline CDR1 and CDR2 sequences are LNHDA and SQIVND (reference sequence). This CDR3 region has 13 residues. The DNA for the CDR3 is TGTGCCAGTAGACTTGACAGAGGCACTGAAGCTTTCTTT. It is translated as CASRLDRGTEAFF.

The rearrangement links TRBV30 to TRBJ1-5, with D possibly being TRBD1 (5 bases). Germline V lookup: CDR1 GTSNPN, CDR2 SVGIG (reference sequence). V was shortened by 0 bases and J by 9 bases, with 12 bases between the two germline ends. The length of the CDR3 is 13 residues. The CDR3: CAWSVQGPGPQHF. CDR3 sequence (DNA): TGTGCCTGGAGTGTCCAGGGCCCGGGGCCCCAGCATTTT.

This clone has a single count. The chain employs TRBV19 and TRBJ1-1; maybe TRBD1 (5 bases). CDR1 and CDR2 from the germline V gene are LNHDA and SQIVND (reference sequence). Between the trimmed V and J ends, which lost 6 bases and 3 bases, there was a span of 20 bases. The CDR3 totals 16 residues. The CDR3 reads CASRDMGGVMHTEAFF. CDR3 DNA sequence: TGTGCCAGTAGAGATATGGGGGGAGTTATGCACACTGAAGCTTTCTTT.

The chain uses TRBV6-6 and TRBJ2-7, with a possible D match to TRBD1 (6 bases). The CDR3 totals 15 residues. Per the germline V gene, CDR1 is MNHNY and CDR2 is SVGAGI (reference sequence). The V gene lost 0 bases and the J gene lost 1 base, with 10 bases spanning the gap. Here the CDR3 DNA reads TGTGCCAGCAGTTACTCAGTCACAGGGTCCTACGAGCAGTACTTC. Translation gives CASSYSVTGSYEQYF.

The chain carries TRBV7-2 and TRBJ1-2; TRBD1 matches 8 bases. With V trimmed by 5 bases and J by 4 bases, 9 bases remained unmatched. Germline V gene lookup returns CDR1 SGHTA and CDR2 FQGNSA. CDR3 length equals 15 residues. Here the CDR3 reads CASSQQGQGVYGYTF. CDR3 in DNA: TGTGCCAGCAGCCAACAAGGACAGGGTGTCTATGGCTACACCTTC.

The chain joins TRBV30 to TRBJ1-6, with D hard to call. There are 14 residues in the CDR3. The germline V gene encodes CDR1 GTSNPN and CDR2 SVGIG (reference sequence). V lost 0 bases to trimming and J lost 6 bases, with 9 bases between them. CDR3 region: CAWSVRESNSPLHF. The CDR3 DNA is TGTGCCTGGAGTGTCCGGGAGTCTAATTCACCCCTCCACTTT.

This clone was seen ten or more times. The sample has other DNA sequences that encode this CDR3 too. V usage is TRBV7-9 and J usage is TRBJ1-6; TRBD1 agrees at 10 bases. The length of the CDR3 is 15 residues. CDR1 SEHNR and CDR2 FQNEAQ come from the germline V gene (reference sequence). Germline trimming cut 5 bases from V and 5 bases from J; bases unmatched to any gene: 3. The CDR3 spells CASSPGTGDNSPLHF. DNA for the CDR3: TGTGCCAGCAGCCCAGGGACAGGGGATAATTCACCCCTCCACTTT.

The CDR3 DNA is TGCGCCAGCAGCTCACAGGGGGGAGACTATGGCTACACCTTC. Translating it yields CASSSQGGDYGYTF. The J gene is TRBJ1-2, the V gene TRBV5-1; 8 bases are shared with TRBD1. The CDR3 totals 14 residues. The J segment lost 3 bases and the V segment lost 3 bases, leaving 4 bases of the junction unmatched. Germline loops: CDR1 SGHRS, CDR2 YFSETQ.

This clone was detected only a few times. V gene TRBV6-6 combines with J gene TRBJ1-1, with unresolved D. Germline-derived CDR1 and CDR2 are MNHNY and SVGAGI (reference sequence). Trimming took 5 bases from V and 0 from J, leaving 22 bases between them. The CDR3 consists of 18 residues. The CDR3 here is CASSRAPDGRVLNTEAFF. The CDR3, as DNA: TGTGCCAGCAGTCGGGCTCCCGACGGGAGGGTTTTGAACACTGAAGCTTTCTTT.

This clone was picked up a small number of times. The genes are TRBV29-1 and TRBJ1-1; 9 positions agree with TRBD1. This CDR3 is 11 amino acids long. Per germline, CDR1 SQVTM and CDR2 ANQGSEA. J lost 4 bases, V lost 7 bases, and 1 base had no gene match. The CDR3 loop is CSGGQGTEAFF. In DNA form, the CDR3 reads TGCAGCGGGGGACAGGGCACTGAAGCTTTCTTT.

In this sample, this clone turned up once. The rearrangement links TRBV5-1 to TRBJ1-1; 12 bases agree with TRBD1. V lost 4 bases, J lost 6 bases, and 7 bases stayed unmatched. The CDR3 loop spans 15 amino acids. Germline CDR1 and CDR2: SGHRS and YFSETQ. The CDR3: CASSVGDRGHPEAFF. The DNA of the CDR3 is TGCGCCAGCAGCGTAGGGGACAGGGGGCACCCTGAAGCTTTCTTT.

The chain is built from TRBV19 and TRBJ2-1; the D gene is possibly TRBD1 (5 bases). Trimming took 0 bases from V and 4 from J, leaving 10 bases between them. The CDR3 covers 15 residues. Looked up from germline, CDR1 is LNHDA and CDR2 is SQIVND (reference sequence). The CDR3 DNA follows: TGTGCCAGTAGTATAGATTTAGGGGCGTACAATGAGCAGTTCTTC. It is translated as CASSIDLGAYNEQFF.

This clone has a handful of counts. This chain connects TRBV7-2 to TRBJ2-1, with TRBD2 as a possible D gene (6 bases). Trimming removed 8 bases at V and 0 bases at J, with 17 bases between. This CDR3 has 16 amino acids. Germline CDR1 and CDR2: SGHTA and FQGNSA. The CDR3 sequence is CASVTAGLNSYNEQFF. The CDR3 nucleotides are TGTGCCAGCGTAACGGCGGGGCTTAACTCCTACAATGAGCAGTTCTTC.

The genes are TRBV5-4 and TRBJ2-4; maybe TRBD1 (6 bases). Trimming removed 5 bases at V and 1 base at J, with 10 bases between. In germline, CDR1 is SGHNT, CDR2 YYREEE (reference sequence). This CDR3 is 14 amino acids long. Written as DNA, the CDR3 is TGTGCCAGCAGTTTCACAGGGGCCAAAAACATTCAGTACTTC. This gives the protein CASSFTGAKNIQYF.

The V gene is TRBV19, the J gene TRBJ1-5; D unclear. This CDR3 contains 13 residues. The germline CDR1 and CDR2 sequences are LNHDA and SQIVND (reference sequence). V lost 5 bases, J lost 6 bases, and 11 bases lay in between. CDR3 loop: CASSDTRSQPQHF. In DNA, the CDR3 is TGTGCCAGTAGTGATACGAGGAGTCAGCCCCAGCATTTT.

This chain uses TRBV10-3 with TRBJ2-7; 11 bases line up with TRBD2. CDR3 size: 14 residues. Germline CDR1 ENHRY, CDR2 SYGVKD. Germline trimming cut 4 bases from V and 3 bases from J; bases unmatched to any gene: 2. The CDR3 loop reads CAISGLAGSYEQYF. CDR3 nucleotide sequence: TGTGCCATCAGTGGACTAGCGGGGAGCTACGAGCAGTACTTC.

The chain employs TRBV19 and TRBJ1-5; 7 nucleotides agree with TRBD1. This CDR3 region has 16 residues. The V segment lost 3 bases and the J segment 4 bases; nucleotides outside the gene matches: 9. Germline V gives CDR1 LNHDA, CDR2 SQIVND (reference sequence). The CDR3 region has the DNA TGTGCCAGTAGTATTTTATGGGACAGAGCGAATCAGCCCCAGCATTTT. Translation gives CASSILWDRANQPQHF.